Ten or more counts support the clone carrying this T cell receptor (beta chain). Its specificity is not known. This entry belongs to a study of spatial heterogeneity in lung cancer. Study in general: More beta-chain than alpha-chain sequences were consistently detected. Study-level points and caveats: Relative to follow-up, resection was when ubiquitous expanded tumor TCRs appeared more in blood.

The presence of a unique molecular identifier marked each TCR cDNA molecule. MiXCR was run by TCRdb on the 5' RACE reads, yielding one entry per CDR3 protein. The sample consists of about 38,000 distinct CDR3 sequences, roughly 7.4% of them appearing once. Stated time point: sample taken at primary tumor resection. Whole RNA came from tumor, nontumor lung or frozen PBMC and was sequenced without being sorted. The donors were fewer than 80 patients with non-small cell lung cancer that was early-stage and untreated. CDR1 and CDR2 from the germline V gene are DFQATT and SNEGSKA (reference sequence). The CDR3 has 13 amino acids. Trimming removed 3 bases at V and 6 bases at J, with 12 bases between.

The sequencing here drew on PBMCs, taken at surgery. The chain employs TRBV20-1 and TRBJ2-1; D perhaps matches TRBD2 (6 bases). This receptor was taken from a male donor with early-stage non-small cell lung cancer. The CDR3 region is CSASREPLNEQFF. DNA for the CDR3: TGCAGTGCTAGCCGGGAGCCCCTCAATGAGCAGTTCTTC.